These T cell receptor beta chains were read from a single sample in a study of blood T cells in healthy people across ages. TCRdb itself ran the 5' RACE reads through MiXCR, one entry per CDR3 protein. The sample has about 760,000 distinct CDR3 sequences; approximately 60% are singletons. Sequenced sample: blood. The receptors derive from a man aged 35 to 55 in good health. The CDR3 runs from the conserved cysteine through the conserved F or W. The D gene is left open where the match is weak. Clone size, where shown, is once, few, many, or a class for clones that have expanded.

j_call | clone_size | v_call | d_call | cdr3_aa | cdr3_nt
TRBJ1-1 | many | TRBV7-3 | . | CASSFGGKNTEAFF | TGTGCCAGCAGCTTCGGGGGCAAGAACACTGAAGCTTTCTTT
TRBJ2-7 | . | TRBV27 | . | CASSLLGPQGHEQYF | TGTGCCAGCAGTCTCCTGGGACCCCAAGGCCACGAGCAGTACTTC
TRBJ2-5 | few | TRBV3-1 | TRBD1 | CASSRDRGLWETQYF | TGTGCCAGCAGCCGAGACAGGGGATTGTGGGAGACCCAGTACTTC
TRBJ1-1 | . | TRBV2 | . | CASKGHLNTEAFF | TGTGCCAGCAAGGGGCATTTGAACACTGAAGCTTTCTTT
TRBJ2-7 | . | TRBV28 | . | CASRGGTPYEQYF | TGTGCCAGCAGAGGCGGGACACCGTACGAGCAGTACTTC
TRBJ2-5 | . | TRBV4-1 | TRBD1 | CASSQLDRVQETQYF | TGCGCCAGCAGCCAATTGGACAGGGTCCAAGAGACCCAGTACTTC
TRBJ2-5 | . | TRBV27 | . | CASSGGQLGTQYF | TGTGCCAGCAGTGGGGGGCAGTTGGGGACCCAGTACTTC
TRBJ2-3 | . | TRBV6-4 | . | CASSEQATDTQYF | TGTGCCAGCAGCGAACAGGCAACAGATACGCAGTATTTT
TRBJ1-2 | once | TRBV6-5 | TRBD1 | CASSSAGQWGPRGGYTF | TGTGCCAGCAGTTCGGCGGGACAGTGGGGGCCACGGGGTGGCTACACCTTC
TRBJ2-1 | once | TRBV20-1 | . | CSARDRGRGNYNEQFF | TGCAGTGCTAGAGATCGGGGGCGGGGGAATTACAATGAGCAGTTCTTC
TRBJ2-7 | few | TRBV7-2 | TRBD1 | CASSLAPAGTGPYEQYF | TGTGCCAGCAGCTTAGCTCCCGCCGGGACAGGGCCTTACGAGCAGTACTTC
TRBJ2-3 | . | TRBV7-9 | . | CASNRQVQDTQYF | TGTGCCAGCAATCGACAGGTACAAGATACGCAGTATTTT
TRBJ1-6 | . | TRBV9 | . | CASSVSGGPNSPLHF | TGTGCCAGCAGCGTATCGGGGGGGCCGAATTCACCCCTCCACTTT
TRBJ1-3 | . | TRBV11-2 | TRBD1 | CASSVTRTGGNTIYF | TGTGCCAGCAGCGTTACGAGGACAGGTGGAAACACCATATATTTT
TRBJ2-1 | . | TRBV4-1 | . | CASSQDQRPEDEQFF | TGCGCCAGCAGCCAAGACCAGCGACCCGAGGATGAGCAGTTCTTC
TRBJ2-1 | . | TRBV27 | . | CASGGAGAQSRQFF | TGTGCCAGCGGGGGGGCCGGGGCTCAGTCTCGGCAGTTCTTC
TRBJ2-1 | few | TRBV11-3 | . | CASSTVLGFDEQFF | TGTGCCAGCAGCACCGTCCTAGGTTTCGATGAGCAGTTCTTC
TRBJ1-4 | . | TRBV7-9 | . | CACSGTKLFF | TGTGCCTGCTCAGGGACCAAACTGTTTTTT
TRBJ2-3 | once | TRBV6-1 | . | CASSEDVGGTDTQYF | TGTGCCAGCAGTGAAGACGTGGGAGGTACAGATACGCAGTATTTT
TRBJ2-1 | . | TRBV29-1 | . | CSVYPPQIRGLGAEQFF | TGCAGCGTTTATCCCCCCCAAATCCGGGGGCTCGGGGCTGAGCAGTTCTTC
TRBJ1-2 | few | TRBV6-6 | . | CAGGGGDYGYTF | TGTGCCGGCGGTGGGGGAGACTATGGCTACACCTTC
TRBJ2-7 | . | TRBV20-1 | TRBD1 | CSARGGTGRTSYEQYF | TGCAGTGCTAGAGGGGGGACAGGGAGAACCTCCTACGAGCAGTACTTC
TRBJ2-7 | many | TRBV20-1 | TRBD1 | CSAREDRGQYF | TGCAGTGCTAGAGAAGACAGGGGGCAGTACTTC
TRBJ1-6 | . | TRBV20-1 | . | CSADSFSSPLHF | TGCAGTGCTGACAGTTTTTCTTCACCCCTCCACTTT
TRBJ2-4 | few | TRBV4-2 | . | CASSRGTESNIQYF | TGTGCCAGCAGCCGAGGGACGGAATCTAACATTCAGTACTTC
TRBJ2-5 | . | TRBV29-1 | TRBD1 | CSVGTGGQETQYF | TGCAGCGTTGGGACAGGGGGTCAAGAGACCCAGTACTTC
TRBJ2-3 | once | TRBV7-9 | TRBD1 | CASSFRTGTAGTDTQYF | TGTGCCAGCAGCTTCCGAACCGGGACAGCCGGCACAGATACGCAGTATTTT
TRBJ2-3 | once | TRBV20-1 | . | CSAERDLGFTDTQYF | TGCAGTGCCGAAAGGGATCTGGGGTTCACAGATACGCAGTATTTT
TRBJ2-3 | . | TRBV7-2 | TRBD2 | CASSSLGGRVGVYADTQYF | TGTGCCAGCAGCTCATTGGGAGGGAGAGTCGGGGTTTACGCAGATACGCAGTATTTT
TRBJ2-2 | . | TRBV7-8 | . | CASSTHTGELFF | TGTGCCAGCAGCACCCACACCGGGGAGCTGTTTTTT
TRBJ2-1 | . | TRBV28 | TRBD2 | CASSVAGNNEQFF | TGTGCCAGCAGTGTAGCGGGGAACAATGAGCAGTTCTTC
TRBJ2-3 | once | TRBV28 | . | CASSFVASALYF | TGTGCCAGCAGTTTTGTGGCTTCTGCGTTGTATTTT
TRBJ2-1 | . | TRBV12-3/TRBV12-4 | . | CASSLEGGAYNEQFF | TGTGCCAGCAGTTTAGAGGGTGGGGCATACAATGAGCAGTTCTTC
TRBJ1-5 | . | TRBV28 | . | CASSYLTRVSQPQHF | TGTGCCAGCAGTTACCTCACCAGGGTCAGTCAGCCCCAGCATTTT
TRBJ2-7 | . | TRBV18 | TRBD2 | CASSPQQAGVFPSSYEQYF | TGTGCCAGCTCACCACAGCAAGCGGGAGTCTTCCCTAGCTCCTACGAGCAGTACTTC
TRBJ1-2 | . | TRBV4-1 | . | CASSPTGTQPGYTF | TGCGCCAGCAGCCCCACAGGGACTCAACCCGGCTACACCTTC
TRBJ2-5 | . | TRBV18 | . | CASSPRSGQETQYF | TGTGCCAGCTCACCACGATCGGGACAAGAGACCCAGTACTTC
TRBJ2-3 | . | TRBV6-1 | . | CASSETRIRTDTQYF | TGTGCCAGCAGTGAAACGCGGATAAGAACAGATACGCAGTATTTT
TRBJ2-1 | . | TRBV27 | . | CASSLARTAYNEQFF | TGTGCCAGCAGTCTCGCGAGGACCGCCTACAATGAGCAGTTCTTC
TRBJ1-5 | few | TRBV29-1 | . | CSVGRINQPQHF | TGCAGCGTTGGGCGGATCAATCAGCCCCAGCATTTT
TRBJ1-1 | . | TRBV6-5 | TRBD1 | CASSYSYPGGGRETEAFF | TGTGCCAGCAGTTACTCATATCCAGGGGGCGGCCGAGAAACTGAAGCTTTCTTT
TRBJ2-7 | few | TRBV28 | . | CASSFHGEHYEQYF | TGTGCCAGCAGTTTTCATGGCGAACACTACGAGCAGTACTTC
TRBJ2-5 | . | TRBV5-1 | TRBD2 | CASSLIRGGSQETQYF | TGCGCCAGCAGCTTGATACGGGGGGGCAGCCAAGAGACCCAGTACTTC
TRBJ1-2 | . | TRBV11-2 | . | CASTLKGGWNYGYTF | TGTGCCAGCACCCTGAAGGGAGGGTGGAACTATGGCTACACCTTC
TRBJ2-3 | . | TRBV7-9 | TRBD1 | CASSGTGTLTSTDTQYF | TGTGCCAGCAGCGGGACAGGGACCCTAACTAGCACAGATACGCAGTATTTT
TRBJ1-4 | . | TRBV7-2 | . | CASSLTRSPTNEKLFF | TGTGCCAGCAGCTTGACTAGATCCCCAACTAATGAAAAACTGTTTTTT
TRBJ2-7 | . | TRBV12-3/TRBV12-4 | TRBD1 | CASSPSDRVGEQYF | TGTGCCAGCAGTCCCTCTGACAGGGTGGGCGAGCAGTACTTC
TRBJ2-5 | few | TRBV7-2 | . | CASSLRDPRGTQYF | TGTGCCAGCAGCTTGCGGGACCCCAGGGGGACCCAGTACTTC
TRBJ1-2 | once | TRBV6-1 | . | CASSESGGVSGYTF | TGTGCCAGCAGTGAAAGTGGGGGAGTGAGTGGCTACACCTTC
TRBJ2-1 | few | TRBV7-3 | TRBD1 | CASSLTVGQGSYNEQFF | TGTGCCAGCAGCTTAACAGTGGGACAGGGGTCCTACAATGAGCAGTTCTTC
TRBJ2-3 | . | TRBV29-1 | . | CSVEDRDPPAGTQYF | TGCAGCGTTGAAGATCGGGACCCGCCCGCAGGTACGCAGTATTTT